The 5 T cell receptor beta chains listed next were all sequenced from one sample in a study of T cells expressing NK-cell markers. No DNA is given; TCRdb re-called the 5' RACE reads and lists each CDR3 protein once. Its table records some 410,000 distinct CDR3 sequences. Sequencing was carried out using blood T cells: a sorted CD56 or NKG2C T cell subset, CD4+ or CD8+ T cells, or bulk PBMC T cells (not recorded which). These receptors originate from a woman between 18 and 69 years old in good health.

V and J are TRBV11-2 and TRBJ2-1. The CDR3 extends over 12 amino acids. Germline V gene sequence: CDR1 SGHAT, CDR2 FQNNGV. The CDR3 here is CASSLSGQRQFF.

V is TRBV28 and J is TRBJ2-2; checking the TCRdb D call of TRBD1 is not possible without DNA. Germline V CDR1 and CDR2: MDHEN, SYDVKM. CDR3 length: 15 residues. This CDR3 reads CASSYADRVSGELFF.

The V and J genes are TRBV20-1 and TRBJ2-5; TCRdb lists TRBD1, though no DNA is available to test this call. This CDR3 spans 13 amino acids. Germline assignment: CDR1 DFQATT and CDR2 SNEGSKA (reference sequence). CDR3 region: CSASPGGVETQYF.

The rearrangement uses TRBV2 and TRBJ2-2; absent DNA, TCRdb's TRBD2 call cannot be checked. Germline CDR1 reads SNHLY; CDR2 reads FYNNEI. The CDR3 length is 17 residues. The CDR3 sequence: CASSDASGGPNTGELFF. Full variable domain (remainder filled in from reference TRBV2 and TRBJ2-2): EPEVTQTPSHQVTQMGQEVILRCVPISNHLYFYWYRQILGQKVEFLVSFYNNEISEKSEIFDDQFSVERPDGSNFTLKIRSTKLEDSAMYFCASSDASGGPNTGELFFGEGSRLTVL.

The chain couples TRBV4-2 to TRBJ2-3; checking the TCRdb D call of TRBD1 is not possible without DNA. Per germline, CDR1 LGHNA and CDR2 YNFKEQ. The CDR3 is 16 amino acids. Here the CDR3 reads CASAFPTGGVPDTQYF.